This TCR beta chain appears in the sequencing data of a study of sequential checkpoint blockade in melanoma. Across the whole study: Both treatment sequences were followed by maintenance nivolumab.

The germline V gene encodes CDR1 SEHNR and CDR2 FQNEAQ (reference sequence). The CDR3 sequence is 15 residues long. The trim removed 3 bases at V and 2 bases at J, leaving 4 bases unmatched. Measured with immunoSEQ multiplex PCR; TCRdb has only the in-frame clones, and not every one. Among thousands of clones listed, 50% to 75% were seen once. Treatment defined: randomized to nivolumab then ipilimumab (arm A) or the reverse (arm B). Sorted cells were live CD3+CD8+, lacking CD19 and CD56, from PBMCs. The receptor was isolated from a human donor with melanoma. Sequencing used CD8+ T cells sorted from blood (inferred from file names), obtained from a patient given nivolumab and ipilimumab in sequence. The chain uses TRBV7-9 and TRBJ2-1; TRBD2 matches at 7 bases. The CDR3 sequence: CASSFLAGAYNEQFF. CDR3 coding DNA: TGTGCCAGCAGCTTTTTGGCGGGGGCCTACAATGAGCAGTTCTTC. Combining the CDR3 with reference TRBV7-9 and TRBJ2-1 gives the whole variable domain DTGVSQNPRHKITKRGQNVTFRCDPISEHNRLYWYRQTLGQGPEFLTYFQNEAQLEKSRLLSDRFSAERPKGSFSTLEIQRTEQGDSAMYLCASSFLAGAYNEQFFGPGTRLTVL.